This T cell receptor beta chain was obtained from a study of blood T cell repertoires in COVID-19. The overall study: T cells, B-cell-depleted T cells, or PBMCs provided the cDNA or gDNA that served as material.

Method: immunoSEQ multiplex PCR; TCRdb's copy keeps in-frame clones and lacks some. This sample has around 180,000 clones; about 80% occur once, and the top ten carry approximately 12%. Germline assignment: CDR1 MGHRA and CDR2 YSYEKL. There are 12 residues in the CDR3. Remarks on this clone: Sequence at one end of the junction differs from germline and may be a read error.

The TCR originated in a man aged 50-60 years who had recovered from COVID-19. The rearrangement uses TRBV4-1 and TRBJ2-1; D is possibly TRBD2 (6 bases). The material sequenced was PBMCs or T cells enriched from blood (not recorded which). DNA of the CDR3: TGCGCCAGCAGCCAAGATTCCGGACTATTTGTCTTC. Protein: CASSQDSGLFVF.